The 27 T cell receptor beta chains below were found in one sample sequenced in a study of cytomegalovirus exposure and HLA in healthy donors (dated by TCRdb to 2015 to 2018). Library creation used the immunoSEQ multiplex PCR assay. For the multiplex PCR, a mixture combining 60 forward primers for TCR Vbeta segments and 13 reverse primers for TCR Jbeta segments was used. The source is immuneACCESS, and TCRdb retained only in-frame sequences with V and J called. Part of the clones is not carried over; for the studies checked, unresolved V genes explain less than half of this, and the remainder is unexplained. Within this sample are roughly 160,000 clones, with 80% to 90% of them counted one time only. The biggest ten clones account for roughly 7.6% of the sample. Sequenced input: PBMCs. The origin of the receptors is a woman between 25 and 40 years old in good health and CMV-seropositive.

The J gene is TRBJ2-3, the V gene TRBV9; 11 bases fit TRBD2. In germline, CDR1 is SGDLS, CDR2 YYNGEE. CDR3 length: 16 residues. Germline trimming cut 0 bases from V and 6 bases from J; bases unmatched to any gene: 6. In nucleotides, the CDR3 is TGTGCCAGCAGCGTAGGTAGCGGGGGGGGCTATGATACGCAGTATTTT. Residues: CASSVGSGGGYDTQYF. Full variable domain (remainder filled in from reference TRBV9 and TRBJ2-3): DSGVTQTPKHLITATGQRVTLRCSPRSGDLSVYWYQQSLDQGLQFLIQYYNGEERAKGNILERFSAQQFPDLHSELNLSSLELGDSALYFCASSVGSGGGYDTQYFGPGTRLTVL.

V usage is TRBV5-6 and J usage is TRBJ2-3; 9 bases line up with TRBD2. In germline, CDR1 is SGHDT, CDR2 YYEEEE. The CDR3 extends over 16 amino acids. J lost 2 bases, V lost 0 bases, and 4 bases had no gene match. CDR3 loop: CASSLGPSGVTDTQYF. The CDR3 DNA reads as TGTGCCAGCAGCTTGGGGCCTAGCGGGGTCACAGATACGCAGTATTTT.

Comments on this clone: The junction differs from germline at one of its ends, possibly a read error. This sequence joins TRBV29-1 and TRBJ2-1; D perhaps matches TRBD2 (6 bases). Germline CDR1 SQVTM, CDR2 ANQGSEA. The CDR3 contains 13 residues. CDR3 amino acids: CSVKGLIYNGQFF. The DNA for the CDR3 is TGCAGCGTTAAGGGACTGATCTACAATGGGCAGTTCTTC.

The CDR3 DNA reads TGTGCCAGCAGTAACCAGGGCGGAACAGATACGCAGTATTTT. This sequence encodes CASSNQGGTDTQYF. This chain uses TRBV2 with TRBJ2-3, with a weak D call TRBD1 (5 bases). Germline CDR1 SNHLY, CDR2 FYNNEI. Trimming removed 5 bases from V and 3 bases from J, with 12 bases in between. This CDR3 has 14 residues.

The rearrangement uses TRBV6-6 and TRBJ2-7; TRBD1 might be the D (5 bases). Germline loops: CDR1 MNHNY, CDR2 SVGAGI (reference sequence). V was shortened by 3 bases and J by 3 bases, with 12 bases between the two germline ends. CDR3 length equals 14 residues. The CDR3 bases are TGTGCCAGCAGTTATCCAGGGAAGGACTACGAGCAGTACTTC. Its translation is CASSYPGKDYEQYF.

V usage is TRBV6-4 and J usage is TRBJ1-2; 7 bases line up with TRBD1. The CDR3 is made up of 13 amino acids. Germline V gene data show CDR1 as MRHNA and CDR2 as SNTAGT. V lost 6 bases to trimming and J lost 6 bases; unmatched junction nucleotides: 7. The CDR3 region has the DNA TGTGCCAGCAGGGCGACAGGGAGGCATGGCTACACCTTC. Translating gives CASRATGRHGYTF.

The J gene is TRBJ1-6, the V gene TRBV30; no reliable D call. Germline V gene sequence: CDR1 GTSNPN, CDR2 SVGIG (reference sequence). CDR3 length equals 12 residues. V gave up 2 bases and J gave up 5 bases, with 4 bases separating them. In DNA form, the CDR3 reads TGTGCCTGGAGTCAGAATAATTCACCCCTCCACTTT. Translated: CAWSQNNSPLHF.

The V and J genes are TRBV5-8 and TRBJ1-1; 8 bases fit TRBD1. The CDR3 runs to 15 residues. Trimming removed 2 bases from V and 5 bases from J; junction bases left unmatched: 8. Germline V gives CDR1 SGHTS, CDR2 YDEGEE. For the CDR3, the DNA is TGTGCCAGCAGCTTCCCGGACAGGGTGGGAACTGAAGCTTTCTTT. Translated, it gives CASSFPDRVGTEAFF.

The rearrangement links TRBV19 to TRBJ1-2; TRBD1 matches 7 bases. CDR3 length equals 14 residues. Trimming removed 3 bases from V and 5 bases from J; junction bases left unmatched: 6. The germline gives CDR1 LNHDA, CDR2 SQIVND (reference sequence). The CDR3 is CASSIRDRSYGYTF. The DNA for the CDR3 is TGTGCCAGTAGTATCCGGGACAGAAGTTATGGCTACACCTTC.

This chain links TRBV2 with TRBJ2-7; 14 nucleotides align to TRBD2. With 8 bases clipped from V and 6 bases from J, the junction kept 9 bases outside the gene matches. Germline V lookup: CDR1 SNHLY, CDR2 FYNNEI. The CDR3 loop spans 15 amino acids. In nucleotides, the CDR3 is TGTGCCAGCGAATTGACTAGCGGGGGGGCCACCGAGCAGTACTTC. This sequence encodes CASELTSGGATEQYF. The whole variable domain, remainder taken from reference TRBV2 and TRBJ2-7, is EPEVTQTPSHQVTQMGQEVILRCVPISNHLYFYWYRQILGQKVEFLVSFYNNEISEKSEIFDDQFSVERPDGSNFTLKIRSTKLEDSAMYFCASELTSGGATEQYFGPGTRLTVT.

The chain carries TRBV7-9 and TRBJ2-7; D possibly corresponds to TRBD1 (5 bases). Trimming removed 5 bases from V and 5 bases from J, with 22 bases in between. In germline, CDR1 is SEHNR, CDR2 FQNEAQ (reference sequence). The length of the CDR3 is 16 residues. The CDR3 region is CASSAGHRDRPNEQYF. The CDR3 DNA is TGTGCCAGCAGCGCTGGACACCGTGATAGGCCCAACGAGCAGTACTTC.

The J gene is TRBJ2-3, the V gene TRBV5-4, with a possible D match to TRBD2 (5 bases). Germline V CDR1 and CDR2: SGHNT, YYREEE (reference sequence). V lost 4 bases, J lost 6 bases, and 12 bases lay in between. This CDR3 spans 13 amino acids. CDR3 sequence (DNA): TGTGCCAGCAGCCCAGCGGTAGGGGATACGCAGTATTTT. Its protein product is CASSPAVGDTQYF.

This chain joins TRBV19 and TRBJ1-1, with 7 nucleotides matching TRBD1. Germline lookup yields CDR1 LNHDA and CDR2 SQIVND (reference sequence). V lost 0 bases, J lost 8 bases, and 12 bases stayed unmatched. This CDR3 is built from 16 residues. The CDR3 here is CASSIDYPIRGSEAFF. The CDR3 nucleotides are TGTGCCAGTAGTATAGACTACCCCATCAGGGGGAGCGAAGCTTTCTTT.

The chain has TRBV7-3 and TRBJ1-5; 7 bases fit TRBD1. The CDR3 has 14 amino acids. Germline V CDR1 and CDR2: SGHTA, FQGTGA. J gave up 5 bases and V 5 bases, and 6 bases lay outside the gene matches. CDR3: CASSPGGRDQPQHF. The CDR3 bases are TGTGCCAGCAGCCCAGGGGGGCGCGATCAGCCCCAGCATTTT.

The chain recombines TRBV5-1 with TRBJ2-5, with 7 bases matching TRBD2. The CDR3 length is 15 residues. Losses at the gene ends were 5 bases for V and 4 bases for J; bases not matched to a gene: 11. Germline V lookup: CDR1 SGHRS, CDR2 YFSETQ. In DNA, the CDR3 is TGCGCCAGCAGTTACCCAGCGGGGTCCGGAGAGACCCAGTACTTC. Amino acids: CASSYPAGSGETQYF.

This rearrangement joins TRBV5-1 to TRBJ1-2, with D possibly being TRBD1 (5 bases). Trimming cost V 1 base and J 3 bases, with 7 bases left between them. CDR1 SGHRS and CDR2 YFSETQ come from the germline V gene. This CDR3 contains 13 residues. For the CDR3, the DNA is TGCGCCAGCAGCTTGAGGGGCGACTATGGCTACACCTTC. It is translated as CASSLRGDYGYTF.

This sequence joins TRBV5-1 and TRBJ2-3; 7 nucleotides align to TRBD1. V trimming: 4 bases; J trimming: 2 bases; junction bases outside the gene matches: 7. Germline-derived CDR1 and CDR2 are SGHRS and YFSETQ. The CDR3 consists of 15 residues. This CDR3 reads CASSRGQPNTDTQYF. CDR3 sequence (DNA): TGCGCCAGCAGCCGGGGACAGCCCAACACAGATACGCAGTATTTT.

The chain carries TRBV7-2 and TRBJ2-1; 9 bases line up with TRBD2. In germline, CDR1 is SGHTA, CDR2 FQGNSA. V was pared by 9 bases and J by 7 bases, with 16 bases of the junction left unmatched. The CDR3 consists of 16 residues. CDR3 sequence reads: CASRPVAGARHNEQFF. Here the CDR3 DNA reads TGTGCCAGTCGACCTGTAGCGGGGGCCCGACATAATGAGCAGTTCTTC. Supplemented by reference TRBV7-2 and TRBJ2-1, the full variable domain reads GAGVSQSPSNKVTEKGKDVELRCDPISGHTALYWYRQSLGQGLEFLIYFQGNSAPDKSGLPSDRFSAERTGGSVSTLTIQRTQQEDSAVYLCASRPVAGARHNEQFFGPGTRLTVL.

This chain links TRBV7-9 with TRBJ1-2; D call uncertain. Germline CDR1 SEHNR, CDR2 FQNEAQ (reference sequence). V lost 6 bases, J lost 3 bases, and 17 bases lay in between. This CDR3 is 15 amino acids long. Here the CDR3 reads CASSPKLSPDYGYTF. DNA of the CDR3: TGTGCCAGCAGTCCTAAATTATCCCCCGACTATGGCTACACCTTC.

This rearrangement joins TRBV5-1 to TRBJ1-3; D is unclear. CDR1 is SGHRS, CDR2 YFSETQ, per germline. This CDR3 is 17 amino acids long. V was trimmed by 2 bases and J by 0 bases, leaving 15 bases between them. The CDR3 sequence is CASSFLSPRSSGNTIYF. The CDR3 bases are TGCGCCAGCAGCTTCCTATCCCCCCGTAGCTCTGGAAACACCATATATTTT. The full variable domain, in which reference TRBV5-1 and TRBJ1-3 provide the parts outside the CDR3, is KAGVTQTPRYLIKTRGQQVTLSCSPISGHRSVSWYQQTPGQGLQFLFEYFSETQRNKGNFPGRFSGRQFSNSRSEMNVSTLELGDSALYLCASSFLSPRSSGNTIYFGEGSWLTVV.

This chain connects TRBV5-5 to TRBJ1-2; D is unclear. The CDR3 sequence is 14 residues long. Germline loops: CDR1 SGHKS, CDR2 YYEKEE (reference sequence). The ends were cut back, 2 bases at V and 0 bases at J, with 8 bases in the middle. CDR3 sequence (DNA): TGTGCCAGCAGCTTTTATATTTCTAACTATGGCTACACCTTC. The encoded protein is CASSFYISNYGYTF.

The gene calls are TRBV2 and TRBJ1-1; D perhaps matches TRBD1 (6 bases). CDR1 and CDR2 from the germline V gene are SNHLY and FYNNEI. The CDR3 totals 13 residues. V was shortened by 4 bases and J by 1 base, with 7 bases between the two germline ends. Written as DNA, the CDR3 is TGTGCCAGCAGTGCACAGGGGAACACTGAAGCTTTCTTT. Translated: CASSAQGNTEAFF. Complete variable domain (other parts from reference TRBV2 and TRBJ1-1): EPEVTQTPSHQVTQMGQEVILRCVPISNHLYFYWYRQILGQKVEFLVSFYNNEISEKSEIFDDQFSVERPDGSNFTLKIRSTKLEDSAMYFCASSAQGNTEAFFGQGTRLTVV.

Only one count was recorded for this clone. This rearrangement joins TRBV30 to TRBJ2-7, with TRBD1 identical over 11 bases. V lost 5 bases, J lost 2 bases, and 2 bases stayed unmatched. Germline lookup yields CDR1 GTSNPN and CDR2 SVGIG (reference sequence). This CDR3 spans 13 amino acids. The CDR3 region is CAWGTGGTYEQYF. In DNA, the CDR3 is TGTGCCTGGGGGACAGGGGGGACCTACGAGCAGTACTTC.

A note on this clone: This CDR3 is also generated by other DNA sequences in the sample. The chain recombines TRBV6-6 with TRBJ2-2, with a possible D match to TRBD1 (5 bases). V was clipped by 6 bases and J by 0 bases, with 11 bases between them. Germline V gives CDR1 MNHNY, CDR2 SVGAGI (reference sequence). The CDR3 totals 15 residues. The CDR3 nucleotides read TGTGCCAGCAGCAGACAGCATACGAACACCGGGGAGCTGTTTTTT. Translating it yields CASSRQHTNTGELFF.

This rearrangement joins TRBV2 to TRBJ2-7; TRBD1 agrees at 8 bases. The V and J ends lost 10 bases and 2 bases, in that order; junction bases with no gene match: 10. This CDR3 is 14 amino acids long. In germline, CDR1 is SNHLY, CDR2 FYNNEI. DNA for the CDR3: TGTGCCACTTCCGACCAGGGGGCGGCCTACGAGCAGTACTTC. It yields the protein CATSDQGAAYEQYF.

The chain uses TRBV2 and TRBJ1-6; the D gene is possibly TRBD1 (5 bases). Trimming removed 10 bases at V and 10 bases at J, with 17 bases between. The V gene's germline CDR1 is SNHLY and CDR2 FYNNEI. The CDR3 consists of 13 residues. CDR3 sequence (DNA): TGTGCCATCCAGGGTTCCTCTAGGTCACCCCTCCACTTT. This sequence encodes CAIQGSSRSPLHF.

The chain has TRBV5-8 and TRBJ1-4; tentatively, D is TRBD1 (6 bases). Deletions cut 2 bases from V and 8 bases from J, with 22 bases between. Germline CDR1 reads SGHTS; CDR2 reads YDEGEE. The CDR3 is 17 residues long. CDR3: CASSLRTEGTYYEKLFF. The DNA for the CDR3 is TGTGCCAGCAGCTTAAGGACAGAAGGGACATACTACGAAAAACTGTTTTTT.